The next 3 T cell receptor beta chains were all read from a single sample in a study of T-cell memory formation after mild COVID-19. TCRdb re-derived calls from the 5' RACE reads in MiXCR, one entry per CDR3 protein. Of 100,000 to 130,000 distinct CDR3 sequences listed, over 13% are singletons. Sequenced: PBMCs or a T cell subset sorted from them (not recorded which). The receptors come from a young man who had mild COVID-19 (a few samples of this study predate the infection). Cell type and time point are not known.

The chain has TRBV3-1 and TRBJ2-7, with TRBD1 identical over 8 bases. Germline trimming cut 4 bases from V and 2 bases from J; bases unmatched to any gene: 7. This CDR3 has 15 residues. The germline CDR1 and CDR2 sequences are LGHDT and YNNKEL (reference sequence). The CDR3, as DNA: TGTGCCAGCAGCCGAGGCCCGGGACAGGCCTACGAGCAGTACTTC. Translating it yields CASSRGPGQAYEQYF.

The chain recombines TRBV20-1 with TRBJ1-1, with D hard to call. Trimming removed 3 bases from V and 1 base from J, with 15 bases in between. The CDR3 has 15 amino acids. The germline V gene has CDR1 DFQATT and CDR2 SNEGSKA (reference sequence). CDR3 protein: CSARTLLGSNTEAFF. The CDR3, as DNA: TGCAGTGCTAGGACCCTTCTAGGATCGAACACTGAAGCTTTCTTT.

This clonotype was seen repeatedly, ten times or more. This rearrangement joins TRBV20-1 to TRBJ2-3; the D gene is possibly TRBD2 (5 bases). Trimming left V 3 bases short and J 6 bases short, with 22 bases between. There are 16 residues in the CDR3. Germline lookup yields CDR1 DFQATT and CDR2 SNEGSKA (reference sequence). The CDR3 DNA sequence: TGCAGTGCTAGGGGCTTTCTAGCAAATAGCTCCGATACGCAGTATTTT. Translation gives CSARGFLANSSDTQYF.